The rows below give T cell receptor beta chains drawn from one sample of a study of blood T cell repertoires in COVID-19. Here immunoSEQ multiplex PCR was the method, and the copy in TCRdb shows in-frame clones only, minus some. This table has approximately 200,000 clones, less than 90% appearing once. Sequencing was done on a sample of peripheral blood. These receptors all come from a man aged 70 or older with active or convalescent COVID-19. The conserved cysteine and the conserved F or W are not part of the CDR3 here. A D gene is named only where the DNA matches it firmly.

CDR3 protein: ASRDNANTGELF; D gene: .; V gene: TRBV2; J gene: TRBJ2-2
CDR3 protein: ASSQEPTDTQY; D gene: .; V gene: TRBV23-1; J gene: TRBJ2-3
CDR3 protein: ASSLAAAGTEY; D gene: .; V gene: TRBV7-2; J gene: TRBJ2-7
CDR3 protein: ASSNGQGGYEQY; D gene: TRBD1; V gene: TRBV6-2/TRBV6-3; J gene: TRBJ2-7
CDR3 protein: ASRLQGLDTQY; D gene: .; V gene: TRBV6-5; J gene: TRBJ2-3
CDR3 protein: ASSLRTGTGETQY; D gene: TRBD1; V gene: TRBV3-1/TRBV3-2; J gene: TRBJ2-5
CDR3 protein: AWRQSPDSPLH; D gene: .; V gene: TRBV30; J gene: TRBJ1-6
CDR3 protein: AWRVLAGGQGYNEQF; D gene: TRBD2; V gene: TRBV30; J gene: TRBJ2-1
CDR3 protein: ASSYSIGDYNEQF; D gene: .; V gene: TRBV6-5; J gene: TRBJ2-1
CDR3 protein: AWTVRANTEAF; D gene: .; V gene: TRBV30; J gene: TRBJ1-1
CDR3 protein: SAVREWVQF; D gene: .; V gene: TRBV20-1; J gene: TRBJ2-1
CDR3 protein: ASSSSSGRAGETQY; D gene: TRBD2; V gene: TRBV7-2; J gene: TRBJ2-5
CDR3 protein: ASSVAGTNTGELF; D gene: .; V gene: TRBV5-1; J gene: TRBJ2-2
CDR3 protein: ASSIRRVSGANVLT; D gene: .; V gene: TRBV19; J gene: TRBJ2-6
CDR3 protein: ASSTRGAWEHEQF; D gene: .; V gene: TRBV28; J gene: TRBJ2-1
CDR3 protein: ASSQYRDRWGSYEQY; D gene: TRBD1; V gene: TRBV18; J gene: TRBJ2-7
CDR3 protein: ASTREANYGYT; D gene: .; V gene: TRBV6-5; J gene: TRBJ1-2
CDR3 protein: ASSPGTGGASYNEQF; D gene: TRBD1; V gene: TRBV6-6; J gene: TRBJ2-1
CDR3 protein: ASSRQWTGWKAGELF; D gene: TRBD1; V gene: TRBV18; J gene: TRBJ2-2
CDR3 protein: ASNMLGLAYNEQF; D gene: TRBD2; V gene: TRBV5-1; J gene: TRBJ2-1
CDR3 protein: ASSDETGVGKLF; D gene: TRBD1; V gene: TRBV6-1; J gene: TRBJ1-4
CDR3 protein: ASGQDSSGNTIY; D gene: .; V gene: TRBV2; J gene: TRBJ1-3